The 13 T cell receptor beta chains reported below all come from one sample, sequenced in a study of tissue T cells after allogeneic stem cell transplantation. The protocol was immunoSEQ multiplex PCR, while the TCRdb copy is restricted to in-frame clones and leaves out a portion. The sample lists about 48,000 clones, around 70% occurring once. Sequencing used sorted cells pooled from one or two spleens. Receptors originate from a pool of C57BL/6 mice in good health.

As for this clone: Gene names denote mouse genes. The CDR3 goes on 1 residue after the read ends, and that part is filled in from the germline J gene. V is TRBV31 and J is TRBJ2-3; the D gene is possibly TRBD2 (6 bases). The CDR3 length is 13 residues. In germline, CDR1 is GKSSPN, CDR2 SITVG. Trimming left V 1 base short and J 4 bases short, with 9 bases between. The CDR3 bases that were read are TGTGCCTGGAGTCAAACTGGGTCAGAAACGCTGTAT. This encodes CAWSQTGSETLY. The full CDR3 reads CAWSQTGSETLYF.

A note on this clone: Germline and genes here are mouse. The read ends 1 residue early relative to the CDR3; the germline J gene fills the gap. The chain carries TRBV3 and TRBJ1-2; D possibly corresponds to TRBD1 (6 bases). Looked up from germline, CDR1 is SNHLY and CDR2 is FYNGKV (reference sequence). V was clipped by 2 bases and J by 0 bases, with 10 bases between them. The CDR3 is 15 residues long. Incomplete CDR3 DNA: TGTGCCAGCAGCTTAAGGGGGGCCGCAAACTCCGACTACACC. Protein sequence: CASSLRGAANSDYT. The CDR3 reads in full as CASSLRGAANSDYTF.

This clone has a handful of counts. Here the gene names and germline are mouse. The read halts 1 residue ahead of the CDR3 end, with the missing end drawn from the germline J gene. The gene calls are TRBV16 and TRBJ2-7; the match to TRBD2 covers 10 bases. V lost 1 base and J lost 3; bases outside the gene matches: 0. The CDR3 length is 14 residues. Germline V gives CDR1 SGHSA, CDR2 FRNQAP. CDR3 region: CASSLGDWGYEQYF. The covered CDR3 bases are TGTGCAAGCAGCTTAGGGGACTGGGGCTATGAACAGTAC.

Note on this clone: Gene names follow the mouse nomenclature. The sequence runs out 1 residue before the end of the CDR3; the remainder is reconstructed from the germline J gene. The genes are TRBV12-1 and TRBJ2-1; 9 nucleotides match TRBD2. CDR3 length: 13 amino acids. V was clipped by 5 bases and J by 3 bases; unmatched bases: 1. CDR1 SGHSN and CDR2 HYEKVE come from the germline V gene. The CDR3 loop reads CASFGGAYAEQFF. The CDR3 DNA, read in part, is TGTGCCAGCTTTGGGGGGGCCTATGCTGAGCAGTTC.

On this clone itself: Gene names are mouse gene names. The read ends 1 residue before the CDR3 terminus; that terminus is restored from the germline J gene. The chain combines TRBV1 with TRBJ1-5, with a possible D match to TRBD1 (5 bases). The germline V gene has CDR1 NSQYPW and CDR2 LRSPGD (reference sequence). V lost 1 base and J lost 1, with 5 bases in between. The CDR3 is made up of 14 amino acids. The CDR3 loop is CTCSAGQNNQAPLF. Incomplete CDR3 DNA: TGCACCTGCAGTGCAGGACAGAACAACCAGGCTCCGCTT.

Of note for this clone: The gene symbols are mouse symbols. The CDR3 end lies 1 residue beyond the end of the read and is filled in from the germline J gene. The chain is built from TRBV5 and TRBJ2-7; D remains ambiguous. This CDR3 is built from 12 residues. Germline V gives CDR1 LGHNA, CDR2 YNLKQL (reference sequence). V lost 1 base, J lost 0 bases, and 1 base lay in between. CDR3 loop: CASSQGSYEQYF. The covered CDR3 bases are TGTGCCAGCAGCCAAGGCTCCTATGAACAGTAC.

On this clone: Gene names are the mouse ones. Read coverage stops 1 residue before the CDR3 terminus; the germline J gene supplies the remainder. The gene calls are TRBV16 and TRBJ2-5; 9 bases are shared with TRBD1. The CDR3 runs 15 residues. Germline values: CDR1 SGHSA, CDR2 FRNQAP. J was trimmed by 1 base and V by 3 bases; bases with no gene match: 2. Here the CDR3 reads CASSFRQGDQDTQYF. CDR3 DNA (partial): TGTGCAAGCAGCTTCCGACAGGGGGACCAAGACACCCAGTAC.

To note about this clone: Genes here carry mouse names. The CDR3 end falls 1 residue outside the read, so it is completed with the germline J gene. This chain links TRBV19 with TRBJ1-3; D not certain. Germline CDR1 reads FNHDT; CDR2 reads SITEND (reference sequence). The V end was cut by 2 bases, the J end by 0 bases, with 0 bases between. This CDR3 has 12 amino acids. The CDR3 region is CASSISGNTLYF. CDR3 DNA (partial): TGTGCCAGCAGTATTTCTGGAAATACGCTCTAT.

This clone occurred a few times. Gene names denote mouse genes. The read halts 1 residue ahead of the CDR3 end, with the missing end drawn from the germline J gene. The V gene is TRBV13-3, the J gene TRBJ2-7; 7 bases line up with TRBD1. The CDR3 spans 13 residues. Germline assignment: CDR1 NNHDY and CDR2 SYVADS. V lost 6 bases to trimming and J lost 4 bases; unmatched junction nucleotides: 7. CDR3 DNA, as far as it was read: TGTGCCAGCACCCCCGACAGGGAATATGAACAGTAC. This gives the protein CASTPDREYEQY. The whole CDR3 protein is CASTPDREYEQYF.

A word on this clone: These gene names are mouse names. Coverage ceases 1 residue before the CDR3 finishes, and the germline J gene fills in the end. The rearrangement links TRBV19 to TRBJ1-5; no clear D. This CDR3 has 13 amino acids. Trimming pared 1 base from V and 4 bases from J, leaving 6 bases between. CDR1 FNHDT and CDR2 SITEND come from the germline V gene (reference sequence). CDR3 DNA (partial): TGTGCCAGCAGTATAAGCCAGAACCAGGCTCCGCTT. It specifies CASSISQNQAPL. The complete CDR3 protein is CASSISQNQAPLF.

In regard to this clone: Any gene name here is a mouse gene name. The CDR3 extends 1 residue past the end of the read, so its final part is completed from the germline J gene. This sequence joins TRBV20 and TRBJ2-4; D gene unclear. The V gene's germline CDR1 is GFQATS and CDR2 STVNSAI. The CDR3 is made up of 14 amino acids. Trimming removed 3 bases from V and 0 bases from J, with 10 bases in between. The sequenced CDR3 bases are TGTGGTGCTAGTCAGGTTCTTAGTCAAAACACCTTGTAC. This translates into CGASQVLSQNTLY. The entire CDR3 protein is CGASQVLSQNTLYF.

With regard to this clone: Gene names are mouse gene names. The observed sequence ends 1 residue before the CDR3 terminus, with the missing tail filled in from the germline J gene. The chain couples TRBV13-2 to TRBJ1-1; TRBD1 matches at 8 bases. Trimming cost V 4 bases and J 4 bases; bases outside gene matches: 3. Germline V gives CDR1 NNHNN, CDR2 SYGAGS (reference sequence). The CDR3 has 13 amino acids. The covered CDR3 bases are TGTGCCAGCGGTTTACAGGGGGGCACAGAAGTCTTC. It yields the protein CASGLQGGTEVF. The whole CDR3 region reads CASGLQGGTEVFF.

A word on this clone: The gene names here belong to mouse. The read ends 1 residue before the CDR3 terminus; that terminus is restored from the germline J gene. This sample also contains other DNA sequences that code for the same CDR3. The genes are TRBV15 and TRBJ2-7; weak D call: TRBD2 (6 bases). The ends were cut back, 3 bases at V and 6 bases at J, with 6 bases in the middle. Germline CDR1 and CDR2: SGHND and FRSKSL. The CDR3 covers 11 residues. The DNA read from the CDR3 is TGTGCCAGCAGTTTTGGGGGTGAACAGTAC. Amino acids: CASSFGGEQY. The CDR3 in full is CASSFGGEQYF. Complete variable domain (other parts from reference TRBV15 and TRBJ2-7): DAGVTQTPRHEVAEKGQTIILKCEPVSGHNDLFWYRQTKIQGLELLSYFRSKSLMEDGGAFKDRFKAEMLNSSFSTLKIQPTEPKDSAVYLCASSFGGEQYFGPGTRLTVL.